Listed below are T cell receptor beta chains from one sample, sequenced in a study of cytomegalovirus exposure and HLA in healthy donors. The table came from immunoSEQ multiplex PCR; TCRdb's copy has only in-frame clones and leaves some out. The data hold roughly 180,000 clones, with about 79% observed a single time. Specimen: PBMCs. These receptors were taken from a female donor in good health and CMV-seronegative. Each CDR3 is given with its conserved first and last residue. D genes are given only for firm matches. Expanded clones are given a class, and other clones once, few, many or no size at all.

clone_size	v_call	j_call	d_call	cdr3_nt	cdr3_aa
NA	TRBV4-3	TRBJ1-2	TRBD1	TGCGCCAGCAGCCAAGATCGGGACAGGGGCTATGGCTACACCTTC	CASSQDRDRGYGYTF
NA	TRBV25-1	TRBJ2-1	TRBD1	TGTGCCAGCAGTGGACTACAGGGGTACAATGAGCAGTTCTTC	CASSGLQGYNEQFF
NA	TRBV11-3	TRBJ2-1	NA	TGTGCCAGCAGCTTAGATGGAGGCTGGGAGCAGTTCTTC	CASSLDGGWEQFF
few	TRBV7-2	TRBJ2-7	TRBD1	TGTGCCAGCAGCGCCCGACAGGGTGGGGTCTACGAGCAGTACTTC	CASSARQGGVYEQYF
once	TRBV5-6	TRBJ1-5	NA	TGTGCCAGCAGCTTGGCCGTCGGACAGCGCCAGCATTTT	CASSLAVGQRQHF
NA	TRBV7-9	TRBJ2-5	NA	TGTGCCAGCAGCTCAGTCCAAGAGACCCAGTACTTC	CASSSVQETQYF
NA	TRBV18	TRBJ1-4	TRBD1	TGTGCCAGCTCACCCAAACGTCCGGGACAGGGAGATTTCGGGCTGTTTTTT	CASSPKRPGQGDFGLFF
NA	TRBV7-2	TRBJ2-3	NA	TGTGCCAGCAGCGTACCAGCAGGAGATACGCAGTATTTT	CASSVPAGDTQYF
NA	TRBV7-9	TRBJ2-7	TRBD2	TGTGCCAGCAGCCCCGAACGCGGGGGTCGGGACTTC	CASSPERGGRDF
NA	TRBV2	TRBJ1-2	TRBD1	TGTGCCAGCAGACCCGAACAGGGGTATGGCTACACCTTC	CASRPEQGYGYTF
NA	TRBV4-2	TRBJ2-1	NA	TGTGCCAGCGCCAGGGCAGAAACGCCTTCAAGCCCGAATGAGCAGTTCTTC	CASARAETPSSPNEQFF
NA	TRBV18	TRBJ2-7	NA	TGTGCCAGCTCACCGGCGGGGCCCTCCGTTTACGAGCAGTACTTC	CASSPAGPSVYEQYF
NA	TRBV2	TRBJ1-1	NA	TGTGCCAGCCTCCGGGAGGGAAACACTGAAGCTTTCTTT	CASLREGNTEAFF
NA	TRBV4-2	TRBJ1-3	NA	TGTGCCAGCAGCCGAGAAACAACCCCGGGGTCTGGAAACACCATATATTTT	CASSRETTPGSGNTIYF
NA	TRBV6-5	TRBJ2-7	TRBD2	TGTGCCAGCAGTGGGCGGACTAGCGGGGCCTACGAGCAGTACTTC	CASSGRTSGAYEQYF
NA	TRBV27	TRBJ1-1	NA	TGTGCCGGCAGTTTATTTAGGGGAATAGACATGAACACTGAAGCTTTCTTT	CAGSLFRGIDMNTEAFF
NA	TRBV20-1	TRBJ2-5	NA	TGCAGTGCTATACAACGAGAGACCCAGTACTTC	CSAIQRETQYF
few	TRBV29-1	TRBJ2-7	TRBD1	TGCAGCGTTGAAGGGGACAGGACCTACGAGCAGTACTTC	CSVEGDRTYEQYF
NA	TRBV28	TRBJ1-3	NA	TGTGCCAGCAGCCGCACGGCGGGTGGAAACACCATATATTTT	CASSRTAGGNTIYF
once	TRBV30	TRBJ2-3	NA	TGTGCCTGGAGTCTGTCAGATACGCAGTATTTT	CAWSLSDTQYF
NA	TRBV21-1	TRBJ2-5	NA	TGTGCCAGCACGGAGGACAGTAACCAGATGGCGGGAGAGACCCAGTACTTC	CASTEDSNQMAGETQYF
NA	TRBV7-3	TRBJ2-1	TRBD2	TGTGCCAGCAGCTCCGGGACTAGCGGATACAATGAGCAGTTCTTC	CASSSGTSGYNEQFF
once	TRBV28	TRBJ2-2	TRBD2	TGTGCCAGCACCCTCAGGGGCGGGAGGATCGGGGAGCTGTTTTTT	CASTLRGGRIGELFF
once	TRBV21-1	TRBJ2-1	NA	TGTGCCAGCAGCAAAGAATCTCCGGGAGTTTTAAGCAATGAGCAGTTCTTC	CASSKESPGVLSNEQFF
NA	TRBV9	TRBJ1-2	NA	TGTGCCAGCAGCGTACAGGGGTTAGGTGGCTACACCTTC	CASSVQGLGGYTF
NA	TRBV4-3	TRBJ1-3	NA	TGCGCCAGCAGCCAAGGACAGGTGTCTGGAAACACCATATATTTT	CASSQGQVSGNTIYF